This T cell receptor beta chain was retrieved from a study of blood T cell repertoires in COVID-19. For the study at large: Researchers got acute and convalescent COVID-19 samples from the United States, Italy and Spain. T cells, B-cell-depleted T cells, or PBMCs supplied cDNA or gDNA.

Ages ranged from about 18 to 89 years, with residence in 24 US areas. Cohort 3 donors counted as recovered after two negative PCRs, clearance, or resolved symptoms. Using immunoSEQ multiplex PCR, the repertoire was profiled, and TCRdb retains in-frame clones only, with some absent. The table lists around 300,000 clones, approximately 91% of them singletons, with 1.7% in the top ten. Sequenced input: PBMCs or T cells enriched from blood (not recorded which). The source is a woman aged 40 to 50 who had recovered from COVID-19.

The CDR3 loop reads CASSEVRAGGGYTF. The CDR3 nucleotides are TGTGCCAGCAGTGAGGTCAGGGCCGGTGGTGGCTACACCTTC. The chain is built from TRBV2 and TRBJ1-2; D possibly corresponds to TRBD1 (5 bases). With 3 bases removed from V and 7 bases from J, the gap between germline ends came to 15 bases. The CDR3 extends over 14 amino acids. Per germline, CDR1 SNHLY and CDR2 FYNNEI. Full variable domain (remainder filled in from reference TRBV2 and TRBJ1-2): EPEVTQTPSHQVTQMGQEVILRCVPISNHLYFYWYRQILGQKVEFLVSFYNNEISEKSEIFDDQFSVERPDGSNFTLKIRSTKLEDSAMYFCASSEVRAGGGYTFGSGTRLTVV.